Included here is one T cell receptor (beta chain) sequence, with context. The target of this receptor is not known. Nothing much larger sits one base from this clone, and base qualities are not available. These data belong to a study of blood T cell repertoires in COVID-19 (dated by TCRdb to 2019 to 2021). Turning to the overall study: Collaborator samples came from the United States, Italy and Spain and covered acute and convalescent phases of COVID-19. The repertoires were released in a freely available public database intended as a resource for research on the immune response to SARS-CoV-2. The material from the prospective study consisted of cDNA or gDNA derived from T cells, B-cell-depleted T cells, or PBMCs. The samples were drawn from two sources: the first 160 participants of the ongoing ImmuneRACE study, and 1,000 to 1,500 subjects contributed by 6 global collaborators. HLA class I and class II types, where available, came from metadata supplied by the sample provider rather than from assay-based typing. Deeply sampled blood TCRbeta repertoires from subjects exposed to, actively infected with, or recovered from COVID-19 were included in the dataset. The sample metadata nearly always contained a de-identified subject ID, COVID-19 status, age in years and sex. What the authors observed across the whole study: The amount of clinical and demographic metadata varied by source and participant and was provided uncurated.

TCRbeta CDR3 regions were amplified from genomic DNA using the immunoSEQ Assay, a bias-controlled multiplex PCR. Per the authors' processing: Within the assay, amplification of reference gene primers was used to estimate how many nucleated cells each sample contained. To quantify the absolute abundance of each unique TCRbeta CDR3 rearrangement, sequence reads were collapsed and filtered. For each sample, productive Simpson clonality was calculated as the square root of Simpson's diversity index over productive rearrangements. In its TCRdb copy, this immuneACCESS table keeps in-frame sequences only and misses some clones. Where compared with another copy, unresolved V genes explain less than half of these, and the others have no known cause. That table furnishes V, J and clone size, whereas the DNA furnished D and trimming. This sample is represented by 100,000 to 150,000 clones; about 85% of them were singletons. About 9.5% of the sample lies in the top ten.

Each collaborating institution followed its own protocols to collect whole blood in K2EDTA tubes. For TCRbeta analysis, collaborators shipped samples in one of three forms: frozen whole blood, isolated PBMCs, or DNA extracted from either of those sample types. Spanning cysteine to phenylalanine, the CDR3 consists of 12 amino acids. Only the CDR3 DNA stays, 36 bases, in frame from base 1. At the junction V is shortened by 2 bases and J by 12 bases, with 11 bases in between. The germline V gene (reference sequence) gives CDR1 as SGHKS and CDR2 as YYEKEE. Sequenced input: peripheral blood. The receptor comes from a man between 35 and 55 years old with active or convalescent COVID-19. The chain is made from TRBV5-5 and TRBJ1-4; a weak D assignment points to TRBD1 (6 bases agree). In nucleotides, the sequence is TGTGCCAGCAGCTTCAGGGGCCGCGAACTGTTTTTT. This yields the protein CASSFRGRELFF.